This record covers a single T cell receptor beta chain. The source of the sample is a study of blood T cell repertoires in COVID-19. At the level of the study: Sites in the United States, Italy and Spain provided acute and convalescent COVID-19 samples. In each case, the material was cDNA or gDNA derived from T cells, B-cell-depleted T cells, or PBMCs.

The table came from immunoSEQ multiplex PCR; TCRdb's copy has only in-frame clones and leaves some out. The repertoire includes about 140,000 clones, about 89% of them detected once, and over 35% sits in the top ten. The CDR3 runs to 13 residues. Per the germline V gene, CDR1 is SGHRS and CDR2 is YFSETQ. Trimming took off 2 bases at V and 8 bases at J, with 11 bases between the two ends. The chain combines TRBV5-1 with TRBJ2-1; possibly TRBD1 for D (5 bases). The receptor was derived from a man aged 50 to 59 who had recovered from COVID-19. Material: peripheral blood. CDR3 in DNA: TGCGCCAGCAGCTTTACAGGCTTGGATGAGCAGTTCTTC. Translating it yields CASSFTGLDEQFF.